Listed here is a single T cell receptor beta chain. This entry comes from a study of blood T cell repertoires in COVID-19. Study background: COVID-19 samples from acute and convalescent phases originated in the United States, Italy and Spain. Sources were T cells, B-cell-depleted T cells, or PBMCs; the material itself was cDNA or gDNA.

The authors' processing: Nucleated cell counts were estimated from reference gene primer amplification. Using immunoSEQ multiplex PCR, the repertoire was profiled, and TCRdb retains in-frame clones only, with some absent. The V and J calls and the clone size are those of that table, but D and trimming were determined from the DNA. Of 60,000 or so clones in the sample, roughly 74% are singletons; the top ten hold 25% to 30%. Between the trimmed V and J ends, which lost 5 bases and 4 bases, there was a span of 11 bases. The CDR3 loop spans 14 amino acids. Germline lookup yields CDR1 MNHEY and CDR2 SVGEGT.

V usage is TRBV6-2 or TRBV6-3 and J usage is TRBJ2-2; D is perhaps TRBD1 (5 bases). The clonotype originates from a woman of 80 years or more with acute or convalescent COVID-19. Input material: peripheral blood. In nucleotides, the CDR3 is TGTGCCAGCAGTCCCCGACAGCTCACCGGGGAGCTGTTTTTT. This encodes CASSPRQLTGELFF.